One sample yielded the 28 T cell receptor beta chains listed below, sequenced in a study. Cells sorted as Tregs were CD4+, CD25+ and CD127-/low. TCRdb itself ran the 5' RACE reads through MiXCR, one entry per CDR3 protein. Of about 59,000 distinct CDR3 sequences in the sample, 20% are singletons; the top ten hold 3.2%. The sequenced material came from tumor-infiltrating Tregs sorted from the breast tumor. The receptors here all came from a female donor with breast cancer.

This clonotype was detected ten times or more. The CDR3 DNA reads as TGTGCCAGCAGCATCAACAGGGGTCCCCAGCATTTT. This codes for CASSINRGPQHF. This chain joins TRBV6-5 and TRBJ1-5, with 7 bases fitting TRBD1. Germline CDR1 reads MNHEY; CDR2 reads SVGAGI. The CDR3 length is 12 residues. With 6 bases clipped from V and 10 bases from J, the junction kept 6 bases outside the gene matches.

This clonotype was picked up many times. The CDR3 bases are TGTGCCAGCAGTTTAGAAGGGGTCGGCACTGAAGCTTTCTTT. Translating gives CASSLEGVGTEAFF. The rearrangement joins TRBV12-3 or TRBV12-4 to TRBJ1-1; D is possibly TRBD1 (5 bases). This CDR3 spans 14 amino acids. V was cut by 1 base and J by 4 bases, with 10 bases left in between.

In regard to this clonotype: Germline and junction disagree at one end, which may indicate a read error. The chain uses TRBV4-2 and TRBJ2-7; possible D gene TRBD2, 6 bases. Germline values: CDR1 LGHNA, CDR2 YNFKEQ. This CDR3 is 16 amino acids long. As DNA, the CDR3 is TGTGCCAGTAGCCAAGATGGGACTGAATCTGCCTACGAGCAGTACTTC. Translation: CASSQDGTESAYEQYF.

The CDR3 bases are TGCGCCAGCAGCCAAGTTCCAAACTACGAGCAGTACTTC. Translation gives CASSQVPNYEQYF. The chain couples TRBV4-1 to TRBJ2-7; D remains unclear. Deletions cut 1 base from V and 3 bases from J, with 7 bases between. The CDR3 runs to 13 residues. Germline loops: CDR1 MGHRA, CDR2 YSYEKL.

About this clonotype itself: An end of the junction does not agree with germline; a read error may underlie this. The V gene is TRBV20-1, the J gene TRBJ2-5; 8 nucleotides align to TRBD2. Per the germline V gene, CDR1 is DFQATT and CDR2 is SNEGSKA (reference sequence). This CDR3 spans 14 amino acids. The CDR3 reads CSARKAGAQEAQYF. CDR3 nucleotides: TGCAGTGCTAGAAAAGCGGGAGCGCAAGAGGCCCAGTACTTC.

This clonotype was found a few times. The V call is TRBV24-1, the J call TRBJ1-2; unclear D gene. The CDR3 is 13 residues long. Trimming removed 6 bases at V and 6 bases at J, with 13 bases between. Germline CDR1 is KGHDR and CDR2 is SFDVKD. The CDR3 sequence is CATSPGTPDGYTF. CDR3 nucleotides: TGTGCCACCAGTCCGGGTACGCCGGATGGCTACACCTTC.

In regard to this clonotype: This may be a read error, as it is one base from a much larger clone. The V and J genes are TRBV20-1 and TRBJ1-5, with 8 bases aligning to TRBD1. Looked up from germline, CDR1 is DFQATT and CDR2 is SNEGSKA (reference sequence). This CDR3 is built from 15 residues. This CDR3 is CSASQGQGGNQSQHF. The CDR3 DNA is TGCAGTGCTAGCCAAGGACAGGGCGGCAATCAGTCCCAGCATTTT.

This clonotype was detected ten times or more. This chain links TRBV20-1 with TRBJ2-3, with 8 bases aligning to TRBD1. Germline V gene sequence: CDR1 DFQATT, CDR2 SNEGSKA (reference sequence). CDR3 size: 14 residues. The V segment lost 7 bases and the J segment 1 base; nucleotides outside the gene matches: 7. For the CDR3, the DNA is TGCAGTGTTAGGGACAGGAAGGGCACAGATACGCAGTATTTT. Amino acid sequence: CSVRDRKGTDTQYF.

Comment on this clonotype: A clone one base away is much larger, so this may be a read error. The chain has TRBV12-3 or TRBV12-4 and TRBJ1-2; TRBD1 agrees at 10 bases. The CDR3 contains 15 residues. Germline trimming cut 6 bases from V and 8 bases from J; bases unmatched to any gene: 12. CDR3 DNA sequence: TGTGCCAGCAGGCCCTCGGGACAGGGGTATGGAGGCTACACCTTC. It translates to CASRPSGQGYGGYTF.

The CDR3 protein is CASSFSLTAGTQYF. In nucleotides, the CDR3 is TGCGCCAGCAGCTTTTCCTTAACCGCGGGGACCCAGTACTTC. The J gene is TRBJ2-5, the V gene TRBV5-1, with a weak D call TRBD2 (5 bases). CDR3 length equals 14 residues. Germline V gene sequence: CDR1 SGHRS, CDR2 YFSETQ. V lost 2 bases, J lost 7 bases, and 15 bases lay in between.

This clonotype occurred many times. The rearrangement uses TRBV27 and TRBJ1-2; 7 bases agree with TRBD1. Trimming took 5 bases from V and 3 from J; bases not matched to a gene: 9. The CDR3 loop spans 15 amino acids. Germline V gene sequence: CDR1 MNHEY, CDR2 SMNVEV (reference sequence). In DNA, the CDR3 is TGTGCCAGCAGTCGGGACAGCCGAATACACTATGGCTACACCTTC. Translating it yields CASSRDSRIHYGYTF.

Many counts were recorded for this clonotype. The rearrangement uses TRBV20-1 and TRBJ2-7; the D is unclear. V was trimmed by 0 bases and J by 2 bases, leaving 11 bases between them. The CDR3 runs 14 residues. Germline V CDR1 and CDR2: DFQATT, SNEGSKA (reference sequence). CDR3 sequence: CSARDRIKAYEQYF. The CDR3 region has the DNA TGCAGTGCTAGAGACAGAATTAAAGCCTACGAGCAGTACTTC.

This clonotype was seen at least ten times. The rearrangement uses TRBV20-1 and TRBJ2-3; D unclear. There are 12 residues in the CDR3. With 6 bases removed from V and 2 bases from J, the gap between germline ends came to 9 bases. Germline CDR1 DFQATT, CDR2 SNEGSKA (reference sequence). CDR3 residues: CSAPQDTDTQYF. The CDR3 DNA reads TGCAGTGCACCCCAGGACACAGATACGCAGTATTTT.

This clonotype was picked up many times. The CDR3 DNA is TGCGCCAGCAGCCAACCATATTCACCCCTCCACTTT. Translating gives CASSQPYSPLHF. The chain has TRBV4-1 and TRBJ1-6; no definite D call. The V end was cut by 2 bases, the J end by 8 bases, with 4 bases between. The CDR3 consists of 12 residues. Germline V gene sequence: CDR1 MGHRA, CDR2 YSYEKL.

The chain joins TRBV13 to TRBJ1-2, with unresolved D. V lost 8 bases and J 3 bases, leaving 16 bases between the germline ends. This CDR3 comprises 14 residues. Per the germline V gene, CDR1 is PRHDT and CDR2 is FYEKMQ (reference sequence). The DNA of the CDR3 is TGTGCCAGCTTGCGGGTATTCGGCGACTATGGCTACACCTTC. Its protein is CASLRVFGDYGYTF.

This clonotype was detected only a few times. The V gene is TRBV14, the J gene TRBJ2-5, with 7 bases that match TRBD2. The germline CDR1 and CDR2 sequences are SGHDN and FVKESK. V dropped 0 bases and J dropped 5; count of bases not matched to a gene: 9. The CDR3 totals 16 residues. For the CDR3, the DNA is TGTGCCAGCAGCCAAGATAGGGCTAGCGGCCGGGAGACCCAGTACTTC. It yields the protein CASSQDRASGRETQYF.

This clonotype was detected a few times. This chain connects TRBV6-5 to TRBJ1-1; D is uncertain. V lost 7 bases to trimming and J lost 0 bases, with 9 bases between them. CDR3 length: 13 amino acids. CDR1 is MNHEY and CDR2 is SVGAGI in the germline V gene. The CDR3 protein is CASKLLMNTEAFF. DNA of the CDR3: TGTGCCAGCAAATTGCTTATGAACACTGAAGCTTTCTTT.

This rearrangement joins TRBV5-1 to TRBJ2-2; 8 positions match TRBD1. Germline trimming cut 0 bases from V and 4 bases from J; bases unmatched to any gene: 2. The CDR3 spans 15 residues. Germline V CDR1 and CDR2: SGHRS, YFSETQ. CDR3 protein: CASSLGTGITGELFF. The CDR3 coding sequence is TGCGCCAGCAGCTTGGGGACAGGGATCACCGGGGAGCTGTTTTTT.

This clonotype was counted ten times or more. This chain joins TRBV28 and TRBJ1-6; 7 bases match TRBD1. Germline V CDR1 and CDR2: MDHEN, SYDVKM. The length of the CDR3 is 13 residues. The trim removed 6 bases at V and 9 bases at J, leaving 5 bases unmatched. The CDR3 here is CASRPTGRSPLHF. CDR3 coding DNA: TGTGCCAGCAGGCCGACAGGGCGTTCACCCCTCCACTTT.

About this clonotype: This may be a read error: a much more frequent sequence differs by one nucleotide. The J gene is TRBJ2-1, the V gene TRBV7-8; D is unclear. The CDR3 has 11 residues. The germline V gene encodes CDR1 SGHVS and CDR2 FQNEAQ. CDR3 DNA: TGTGCCAGCGGCGCGTACAATGGGCAGTTCTTC. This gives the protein CASGAYNGQFF.

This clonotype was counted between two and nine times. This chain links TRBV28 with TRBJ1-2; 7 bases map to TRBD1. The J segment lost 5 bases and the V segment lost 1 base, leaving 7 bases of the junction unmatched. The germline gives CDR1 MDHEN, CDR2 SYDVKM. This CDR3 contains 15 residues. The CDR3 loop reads CASSLLGQATYGYTF. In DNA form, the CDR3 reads TGTGCCAGCAGTTTATTAGGACAGGCAACATATGGCTACACCTTC.

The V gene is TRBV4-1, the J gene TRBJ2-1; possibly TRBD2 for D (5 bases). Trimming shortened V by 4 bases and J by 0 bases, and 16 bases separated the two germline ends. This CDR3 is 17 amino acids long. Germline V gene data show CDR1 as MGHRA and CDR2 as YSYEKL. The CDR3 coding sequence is TGCGCCAGCAGCCCTAATAGCCCGGGATTCTCCTACAATGAGCAGTTCTTC. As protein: CASSPNSPGFSYNEQFF.

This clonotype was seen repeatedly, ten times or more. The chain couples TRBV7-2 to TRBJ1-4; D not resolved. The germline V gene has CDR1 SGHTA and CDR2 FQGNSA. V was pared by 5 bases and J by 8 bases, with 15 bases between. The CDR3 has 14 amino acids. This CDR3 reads CASSPGTPGEKLFF. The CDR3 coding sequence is TGTGCCAGCAGCCCTGGTACCCCGGGGGAAAAACTGTTTTTT.

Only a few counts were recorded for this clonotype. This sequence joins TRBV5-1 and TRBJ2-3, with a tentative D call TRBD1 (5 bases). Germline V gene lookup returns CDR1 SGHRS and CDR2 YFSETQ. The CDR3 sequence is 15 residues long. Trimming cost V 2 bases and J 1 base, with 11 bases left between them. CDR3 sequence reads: CASSLDPRGTDTQYF. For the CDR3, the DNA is TGCGCCAGCAGCTTAGATCCCAGGGGCACAGATACGCAGTATTTT.

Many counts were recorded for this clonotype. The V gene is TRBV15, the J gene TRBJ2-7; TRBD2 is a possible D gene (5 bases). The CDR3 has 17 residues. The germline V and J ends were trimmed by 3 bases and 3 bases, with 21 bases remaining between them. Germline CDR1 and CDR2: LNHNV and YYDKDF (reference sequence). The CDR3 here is CATSRVFVRAGVYEQYF. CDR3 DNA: TGTGCCACCAGCAGGGTTTTCGTGAGGGCCGGTGTCTACGAGCAGTACTTC.

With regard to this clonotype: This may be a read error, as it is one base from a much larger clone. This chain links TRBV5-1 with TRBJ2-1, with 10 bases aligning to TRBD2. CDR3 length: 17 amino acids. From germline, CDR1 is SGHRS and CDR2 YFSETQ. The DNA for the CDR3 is TGCGACAGCAGCTTCGCTAGCGGGAGTTCTTCCTACAATGAGCAGTTCTTC. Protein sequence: CDSSFASGSSSYNEQFF.

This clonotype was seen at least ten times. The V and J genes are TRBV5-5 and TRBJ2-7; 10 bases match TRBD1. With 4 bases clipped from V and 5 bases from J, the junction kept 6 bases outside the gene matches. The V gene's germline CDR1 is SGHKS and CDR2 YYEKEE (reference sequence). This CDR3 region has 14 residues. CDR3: CASSPDRGHNEQYF. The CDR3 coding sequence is TGTGCCAGCAGCCCTGACAGGGGGCATAACGAGCAGTACTTC.

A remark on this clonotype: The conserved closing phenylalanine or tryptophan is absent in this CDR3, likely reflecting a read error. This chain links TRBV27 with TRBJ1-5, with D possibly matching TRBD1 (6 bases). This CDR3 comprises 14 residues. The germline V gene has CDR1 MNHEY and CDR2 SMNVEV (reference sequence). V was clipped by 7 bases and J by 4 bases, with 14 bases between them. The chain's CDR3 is CASNGRGRNQPQHY. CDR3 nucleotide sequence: TGTGCCAGCAATGGCCGGGGGCGGAATCAGCCCCAGCATTAT.